What follows is one T cell receptor beta chain and its context. As yet, its antigen is unknown. Germline CDR1 reads SNHLY; CDR2 reads FYNNEI. This CDR3 has 14 residues. Trimming took off 4 bases at V and 5 bases at J, with 15 bases between the two ends. Sorted cells reached over 95% purity in every population. TCRB transcripts that were expressed got sequenced, as all of the isolated RNA had been reverse transcribed. Repertoires were generated with immunoSEQ multiplex PCR, while TCRdb's copy carries only in-frame clones and drops some. This table has about 140,000 clones, 6.9% appearing once. These data are taken from a study of beta chain features in type 1 diabetes. Study-wide background: All samples combined gave about 100 million sorted cells for examination. General study points: The naive, central memory and Treg TCRB repertoires showed an apparent similarity that was greater among patients than among healthy donors.

The chain joins TRBV2 to TRBJ2-7, with a tentative D call TRBD2 (6 bases). The sample consisted of central memory CD4+ T cells from blood. The source of this sequence is a woman in her thirties in good health. The CDR3 DNA reads as TGTGCCAGCAGTGTGGAGGGGAGAAGAGACGAGCAGTACTTC. This gives the protein CASSVEGRRDEQYF.